This TCR beta chain comes out of a study of T cell responses to AZD1222 COVID-19 vaccine. Whole-study results and caveats: Just a handful of people given AZD1222 tested seropositive at baseline. Donors were largely white British and mainly female; clonal diversity was possibly underestimated.

Trimming stripped 1 base from V and 8 bases from J, with 17 bases between. The CDR3 consists of 15 residues. CDR1 is MRHNA and CDR2 is SNTAGT in the germline V gene. This clone has only one observation. Its specificity is not known. Clones were read by immunoSEQ multiplex PCR, and TCRdb kept only the in-frame ones, dropping some. The table lists some 140,000 clones, roughly nine tenths of them singletons. The sequences come from peripheral blood, collected on day 0 of MenACWY control vaccination. The clonotype originates from an adult in good health. The chain joins TRBV6-4 to TRBJ1-2; D gene unclear. CDR3 nucleotides: TGTGCCAGCAGTGACTGGAGGGAAGGGCTGCGAGGCTACACCTTC. Its protein is CASSDWREGLRGYTF.